The 9 T cell receptor beta chains given below trace back to one sample, sequenced in a study of shared clonotypes between healthy human individuals. The assay was immunoSEQ multiplex PCR, and TCRdb's table has in-frame clones only and misses some. The profile shows roughly 300,000 clones, 73% of them singletons. The sample was memory CD4+ T cells sorted from blood. Stated subset: CD45RA-negative fraction. The receptors were sampled from a man under 40 in good health.

V is TRBV28 and J is TRBJ2-5, with D tentatively TRBD2 (7 bases). Between the trimmed V and J ends, which lost 5 bases and 5 bases, there was a span of 18 bases. This CDR3 has 15 residues. The germline V gene encodes CDR1 MDHEN and CDR2 SYDVKM. The CDR3: CASSTYREGRETQYF. The DNA of the CDR3 is TGTGCCAGCAGTACCTACAGGGAGGGCAGGGAGACCCAGTACTTC.

The count of this clone is one. Different DNA sequences within this sample yield the same CDR3. V is TRBV20-1 and J is TRBJ1-1; no firm D call. In germline, CDR1 is DFQATT, CDR2 SNEGSKA (reference sequence). V dropped 2 bases and J dropped 3 bases, with 4 bases sitting between them. This CDR3 contains 11 residues. The CDR3 DNA sequence: TGCAGTGCTAGAAGGGACACTGAAGCTTTCTTT. The encoded protein is CSARRDTEAFF.

This clone was detected a few times. The V and J genes are TRBV14 and TRBJ2-7; D is unresolved. The CDR3 has 12 amino acids. V gave up 1 base and J gave up 5 bases, with 6 bases separating them. Germline loops: CDR1 SGHDN, CDR2 FVKESK. CDR3 residues: CASSQGRHEQYF. In nucleotides, the CDR3 is TGTGCCAGCAGCCAAGGCCGACACGAGCAGTACTTC.

This clone was counted once. This may arise from a read error, as a much more abundant clone is one base away. The same CDR3 arises from other DNA sequences in this sample as well. The chain links TRBV18 to TRBJ2-5, with a weak D call TRBD2 (5 bases). This CDR3 has 14 residues. V lost 5 bases, J lost 5 bases, and 15 bases lay in between. CDR1 and CDR2 from the germline V gene are KGHSH and LQKENI. In DNA form, the CDR3 reads TGTGCCAGCTCAGTCCGGGGAACGGGGGAGACCCAGTACTTC. The encoded protein is CASSVRGTGETQYF.

V usage is TRBV18 and J usage is TRBJ1-4, with D possibly matching TRBD1 (6 bases). This CDR3 is built from 14 residues. Trimming stripped 3 bases from V and 7 bases from J, with 12 bases between. Germline V CDR1 and CDR2: KGHSH, LQKENI. The CDR3 protein is CASSPQQGSEKLFF. DNA for the CDR3: TGTGCCAGCTCACCCCAGCAGGGGAGTGAAAAACTGTTTTTT. The full variable domain, rest sourced from reference TRBV18 and TRBJ1-4, is NAGVMQNPRHLVRRRGQEARLRCSPMKGHSHVYWYRQLPEEGLKFMVYLQKENIIDESGMPKERFSAEFPKEGPSILRIQQVVRGDSAAYFCASSPQQGSEKLFFGSGTQLSVL.

This clone was found once. V and J are TRBV19 and TRBJ2-7, with D unclear. Germline V gives CDR1 LNHDA, CDR2 SQIVND (reference sequence). Trimming took 5 bases from V and 1 from J, leaving 12 bases between them. This CDR3 contains 14 residues. The CDR3 DNA follows: TGTGCCAGTAGTGCCCAGGTGGATTCCTACGAGCAGTACTTC. This encodes CASSAQVDSYEQYF.

The chain is built from TRBV7-2 and TRBJ2-5, with unresolved D. Germline-derived CDR1 and CDR2 are SGHTA and FQGNSA. CDR3 length: 14 amino acids. V was trimmed by 2 bases and J by 4 bases, leaving 11 bases between them. The CDR3 is CASSLNRLGETQYF. The CDR3, as DNA: TGTGCCAGCAGCTTAAACCGACTGGGAGAGACCCAGTACTTC.

This clone was seen repeatedly, ten times or more. The chain employs TRBV5-1 and TRBJ2-3, with D unresolved. CDR3 length equals 14 residues. Looked up from germline, CDR1 is SGHRS and CDR2 is YFSETQ. Trimming stripped 1 base from V and 0 bases from J, with 6 bases between. CDR3 sequence: CASSLMISTDTQYF. CDR3 bases: TGCGCCAGCAGCTTGATGATTAGCACAGATACGCAGTATTTT.

The genes are TRBV19 and TRBJ2-7, with 9 positions matching TRBD1. There are 14 residues in the CDR3. Looked up from germline, CDR1 is LNHDA and CDR2 is SQIVND (reference sequence). J lost 4 bases, V lost 3 bases, and 4 bases had no gene match. In DNA, the CDR3 is TGTGCCAGTAGTATGGGACAGGGTAGGTACGAGCAGTACTTC. Translation: CASSMGQGRYEQYF.